This T cell receptor (beta chain) was found in a study of blood T cell repertoires in COVID-19. Study overall: PBMCs, B-cell-depleted T cells, or T cells provided the cDNA or gDNA that made up the material.

Germline CDR1 is SGHRS and CDR2 is YFSETQ. CDR3 length: 14 residues. The ends were cut back, 0 bases at V and 4 bases at J, with 10 bases in the middle. Seattle participants joined during active infection and were tracked over time. In the original analysis: Estimated nucleated cell counts came from reference gene primer amplification. TCRdb's copy holds only in-frame clones and misses some; the assay was immunoSEQ multiplex PCR. That table supplies the V and J calls and clone size; D and trimming were determined from the DNA. The top ten hold under 2.5% of the sample, which has 250,000 or so clones, around 89% seen once. The count of this clone is one.

The chain is built from TRBV5-1 and TRBJ1-1; maybe TRBD1 (6 bases). The specimen was peripheral blood. The receptor was isolated from a woman aged 55 to 70 with COVID-19, enrolled during active disease. The CDR3 region is CASSLVQGSTEAFF. The CDR3 DNA is TGCGCCAGCAGCTTGGTCCAGGGGAGCACTGAAGCTTTCTTT.